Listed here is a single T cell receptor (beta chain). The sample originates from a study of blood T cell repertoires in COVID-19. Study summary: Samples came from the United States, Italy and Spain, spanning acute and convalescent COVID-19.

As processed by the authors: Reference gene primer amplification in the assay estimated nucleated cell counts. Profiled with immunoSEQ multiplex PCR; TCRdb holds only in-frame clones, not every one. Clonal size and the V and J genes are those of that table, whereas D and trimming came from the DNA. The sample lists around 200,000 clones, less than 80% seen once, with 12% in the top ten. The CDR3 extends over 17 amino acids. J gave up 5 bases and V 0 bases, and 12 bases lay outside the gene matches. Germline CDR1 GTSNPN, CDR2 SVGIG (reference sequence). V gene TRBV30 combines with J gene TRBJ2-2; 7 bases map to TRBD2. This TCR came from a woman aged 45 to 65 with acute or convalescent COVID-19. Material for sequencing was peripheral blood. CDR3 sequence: CAWSVRGGRGSTGELFF. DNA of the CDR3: TGTGCCTGGAGTGTACGGGGCGGGAGAGGGAGTACCGGGGAGCTGTTTTTT.